This is a list of T cell receptor beta chains from one sample in a study of blood T cell repertoires in COVID-19. Produced via immunoSEQ multiplex PCR; TCRdb's table is partial and in-frame only. The sample shows approximately 200,000 clones, approximately 78% of them seen only once. The sequencing sample was made of peripheral blood. The origin of the receptors is a woman older than 75 with COVID-19, enrolled during active disease. The CDR3 runs from the conserved cysteine through the conserved F or W. The D gene is left open where the match is weak. Size is stated for part of the rows, as once, few or many counts, or as a class when the clone is expanded.

TRBJ1-6 TRBV19 . . TGTGCCAGTAGTATCCAGCCGGGAGGGGTAGCGGCGCCCCTCCACTTT CASSIQPGGVAAPLHF
TRBJ2-1 TRBV28 TRBD1 . TGTGCCAGCAGTCCTCCGCCTCGACAGGGCGGCTCCTACAATGAGCAGTTCTTC CASSPPPRQGGSYNEQFF
TRBJ1-6 TRBV6-5 TRBD1 few TGTGCCAGCAGTCTCTCAGGGGGTCCCCTCCACTTT CASSLSGGPLHF
TRBJ2-6 TRBV6-5 TRBD1 . TGTGCCAGCATTTCCGGGACAGCTGGGGCCAACGTCCTGACTTTC CASISGTAGANVLTF
TRBJ1-2 TRBV19 TRBD1 . TGTGCCAGTAGTATCCCCGGGACAGGTTCACGAGGCTACACCTTC CASSIPGTGSRGYTF
TRBJ1-3 TRBV7-9 . once TGTGCCAGCTCCGCCTCAGTCTCTGGAAACACCATATATTTT CASSASVSGNTIYF
TRBJ2-7 TRBV7-2 TRBD1 . TGTGCCAGCAGCTTAGCGCGGACAGGGGGTTGGTACGAGCAGTACTTC CASSLARTGGWYEQYF
TRBJ2-3 TRBV4-3 TRBD2 . TGCGCCAGCAGCCAAGAAGTTGGTTGGAGCGGGGGTCGGGATACGCAGTATTTT CASSQEVGWSGGRDTQYF
TRBJ1-1 TRBV7-2 . . TGTGCCAGCAGCTTAGCCGATCAGGGGTGGGCTGAAGCTTTCTTT CASSLADQGWAEAFF
TRBJ1-1 TRBV5-1 . . TGCGCCAGCAGCTTGGTTCCGACAGATGAAGCTTTCTTT CASSLVPTDEAFF
TRBJ2-7 TRBV27 TRBD1 . TGTGCCAGCAGTCCCCGACAGGGACCCTACGAGCAGTACTTC CASSPRQGPYEQYF
TRBJ2-2 TRBV6-1 . . TGTGCCAGCAGTGAAGCAGCAGGGTACACCGGGGAGCTGTTTTTT CASSEAAGYTGELFF
TRBJ1-2 TRBV7-9 . . TGTGCCAGCAGCTTAAACGGGGGGGACTATGGCTACACCTTC CASSLNGGDYGYTF
TRBJ2-3 TRBV5-1 . . TGCGCCAGCAGCTTAGGGGCAGCTAGCACAGATACGCAGTATTTT CASSLGAASTDTQYF
TRBJ1-5 TRBV27 . . TGTGCCAGCAGTGAGTTCACCGGGGGCAATCAGCCCCAGCATTTT CASSEFTGGNQPQHF
TRBJ2-1 TRBV5-6 TRBD1 . TGTGCCAGCAGCTTTGGGACAGGTTCCTACAATGAGCAGTTCTTC CASSFGTGSYNEQFF
TRBJ2-1 TRBV7-9 . . TGTGCCAGCACTGGAGGGGCCAATAATGAGCAGTTCTTC CASTGGANNEQFF
TRBJ1-2 TRBV5-4 TRBD1 . TGTGCCAGCAGCCCGAGGGACAGGGGGCAAGGCTACACCTTC CASSPRDRGQGYTF
TRBJ2-7 TRBV20-1 . . TGCAGTGCTAGTCAAGACAACTACGAGCAGTACTTC CSASQDNYEQYF
TRBJ2-7 TRBV4-2 TRBD2 . TGTGCCAGCAGCCAAGATCCTAGCGGGCCTACCTACGAGCAGTACTTC CASSQDPSGPTYEQYF
TRBJ2-3 TRBV7-9 TRBD2 . TGTGCCAGCAGCTTACGGCGGGGGGGGGCCTACACAGATACGCAGTATTTT CASSLRRGGAYTDTQYF
TRBJ2-1 TRBV7-2 . . TGTGCCAGCAGCCCCGGGCAGTTCTTC CASSPGQFF
TRBJ2-5 TRBV6-5 TRBD2 . TGTGCCAGCAGTTGGGGACTAGCACCCCAAGAGACCCAGTACTTC CASSWGLAPQETQYF
TRBJ1-2 TRBV6-5 . . TGTGCCACCAGGTGGCTCTATGGCTACACCTTC CATRWLYGYTF
TRBJ1-3 TRBV15 . . TGTGCCACCAGCAGAGACAGGGGTGGAAACACCATATATTTT CATSRDRGGNTIYF
TRBJ2-7 TRBV6-1 . . TGTGCCAGCAGTGAGAGTACACAGGCTCAGTACTTC CASSESTQAQYF
TRBJ2-1 TRBV9 . . TGTGCCAGCAGCGTACTCCCTGGGGGGGGCAATGGAAATGAGCAGTTCTTC CASSVLPGGGNGNEQFF
TRBJ1-1 TRBV24-1 TRBD1 . TGTGCCACCAGTGACTCCGGGACAGGGGGAACTGAAGCTTTCTTT CATSDSGTGGTEAFF
TRBJ1-1 TRBV5-4 . . TGTGCCAGCAGCTACAGGGTTGACACTGAAGCTTTCTTT CASSYRVDTEAFF
TRBJ1-1 TRBV12-5 . . TGTGCTAGTGGCCAATCTTTGGGGGGGCCCGCTTTCTTT CASGQSLGGPAFF
TRBJ2-7 TRBV19 . . TGTGCCAGTAGTATCAAAGGGGCCAGCTCCTACGAGCAGTACTTC CASSIKGASSYEQYF
TRBJ1-4 TRBV29-1 . . TGCAGCGTTTTAGGGGATGGGACTAATGAAAAACTGTTTTTT CSVLGDGTNEKLFF
TRBJ1-2 TRBV23-1 TRBD1 . TGCGCCAGCAGTCGAACGGGACAGGGAGGCTATGGCTACACCTTC CASSRTGQGGYGYTF
TRBJ1-5 TRBV29-1 . . TGCAGCGTCGGGGGATTAAGCTACAATCAGCCCCAGCATTTT CSVGGLSYNQPQHF
TRBJ1-1 TRBV29-1 . . TGCAGCGTTTATGGACGGGAGAACACTGAAGCTTTCTTT CSVYGRENTEAFF
TRBJ1-1 TRBV3-1/TRBV3-2 TRBD1 . TGTGCCAGCAGCCCGCGGGACAGATTGAACACTGAAGCTTTCTTT CASSPRDRLNTEAFF
TRBJ2-7 TRBV3-1/TRBV3-2 . . TGTGCCAGCAGCCAAGGAGGGTACCCCTACGAGCAGTACTTC CASSQGGYPYEQYF